A single sample gave rise to the 10 T cell receptor beta chains below, sequenced in a study of blood T cell repertoires in COVID-19. Data came from immunoSEQ multiplex PCR; TCRdb stores just in-frame clones and leaves some out. In the table there are 70,000 to 100,000 clones, 88% of which are singletons. The specimen sequenced was peripheral blood. These receptors were taken from a human donor in a cohort sampled during active COVID-19.

This clone showed up just a few times. The V gene is TRBV5-4, the J gene TRBJ2-7; 9 bases match TRBD2. J was trimmed by 0 bases and V by 3 bases; bases with no gene match: 4. This CDR3 has 15 residues. The germline CDR1 and CDR2 sequences are SGHNT and YYREEE (reference sequence). CDR3 in amino acids: CASSSSSGVSYEQYF. The CDR3 DNA sequence: TGTGCCAGCAGCTCCTCTAGCGGGGTCTCCTACGAGCAGTACTTC.

CDR3 amino acids: CASTLTLLVAGNTDTQYF. CDR3 nucleotide sequence: TGTGCCAGCACCCTCACCCTACTAGTAGCGGGGAACACAGATACGCAGTATTTT. The V call is TRBV2, the J call TRBJ2-3; TRBD2 matches 8 bases. The CDR3 runs 18 residues. Germline V gene lookup returns CDR1 SNHLY and CDR2 FYNNEI. The V and J ends lost 7 bases and 2 bases, in that order; junction bases with no gene match: 17.

The rearrangement links TRBV27 to TRBJ1-6; TRBD1 agrees at 10 bases. The J segment lost 8 bases and the V segment lost 2 bases, leaving 3 bases of the junction unmatched. The germline gives CDR1 MNHEY, CDR2 SMNVEV (reference sequence). This CDR3 contains 15 residues. CDR3: CASSLGQGEHSPLHF. CDR3 bases: TGTGCCAGCAGTTTAGGACAGGGGGAACATTCACCCCTCCACTTT.

This sequence joins TRBV19 and TRBJ1-2, with 12 bases aligning to TRBD1. The germline gives CDR1 LNHDA, CDR2 SQIVND (reference sequence). The V and J ends lost 5 bases and 3 bases, in that order; junction bases with no gene match: 4. The CDR3 runs 15 residues. CDR3 bases: TGTGCCAGTAGTGAAAGGGACAGGGGGCACTATGGCTACACCTTC. Amino acid sequence: CASSERDRGHYGYTF.

The chain links TRBV4-2 to TRBJ2-3; unclear D gene. The CDR3 is 14 amino acids. V dropped 4 bases and J dropped 0 bases, with 8 bases sitting between them. Germline V gives CDR1 LGHNA, CDR2 YNFKEQ. For the CDR3, the DNA is TGTGCCAGCAGCCCGACTGGTAGCACAGATACGCAGTATTTT. Protein: CASSPTGSTDTQYF.

V and J are TRBV7-9 and TRBJ2-5, with D possibly being TRBD1 (7 bases). The CDR3 covers 17 residues. CDR1 is SEHNR and CDR2 is FQNEAQ in the germline V gene (reference sequence). Trimming pared 4 bases from V and 5 bases from J, leaving 23 bases between. The CDR3 sequence is CASSWRRGAPVQETQYF. CDR3 bases: TGTGCCAGCAGCTGGCGCAGGGGGGCGCCGGTCCAGGAGACCCAGTACTTC.

In DNA form, the CDR3 reads TGTGCCACCAGTGACCGTAGACAGGCTCAAGAGACCCAGTACTTC. It encodes CATSDRRQAQETQYF. V and J are TRBV24-1 and TRBJ2-5, with D possibly TRBD1 on 6 matching bases. Between the trimmed V and J ends, which lost 4 bases and 2 bases, there was a span of 13 bases. Per the germline V gene, CDR1 is KGHDR and CDR2 is SFDVKD. This CDR3 is 15 amino acids long.

This clone appeared once. The rearrangement links TRBV28 to TRBJ1-4; the D gene is possibly TRBD1 (5 bases). Germline values: CDR1 MDHEN, CDR2 SYDVKM. The V end was cut by 6 bases, the J end by 8 bases, with 13 bases between. CDR3 length: 13 residues. The chain's CDR3 is CASSPGLWEKLFF. CDR3 sequence (DNA): TGTGCCAGCAGCCCGGGACTGTGGGAAAAACTGTTTTTT.

The chain has TRBV6-1 and TRBJ1-6, with TRBD1 matching over 8 bases. This CDR3 contains 15 residues. The V gene's germline CDR1 is MNHNS and CDR2 SASEGT. The V gene end was trimmed by 3 bases and the J gene end by 5 bases; junction bases not matched to a gene: 3. In DNA, the CDR3 is TGTGCCAGCAGTGACCAGACAGGGGATAATTCACCCCTCCACTTT. Amino acid sequence: CASSDQTGDNSPLHF.

This chain joins TRBV24-1 and TRBJ2-5; the D gene is possibly TRBD2 (6 bases). The V and J ends lost 4 bases and 5 bases respectively, with 10 bases between them. Germline V gives CDR1 KGHDR, CDR2 SFDVKD. This CDR3 contains 13 residues. The DNA of the CDR3 is TGTGCCACCAGTGAATCGGGAGTTGAGACCCAGTACTTC. It is translated as CATSESGVETQYF.